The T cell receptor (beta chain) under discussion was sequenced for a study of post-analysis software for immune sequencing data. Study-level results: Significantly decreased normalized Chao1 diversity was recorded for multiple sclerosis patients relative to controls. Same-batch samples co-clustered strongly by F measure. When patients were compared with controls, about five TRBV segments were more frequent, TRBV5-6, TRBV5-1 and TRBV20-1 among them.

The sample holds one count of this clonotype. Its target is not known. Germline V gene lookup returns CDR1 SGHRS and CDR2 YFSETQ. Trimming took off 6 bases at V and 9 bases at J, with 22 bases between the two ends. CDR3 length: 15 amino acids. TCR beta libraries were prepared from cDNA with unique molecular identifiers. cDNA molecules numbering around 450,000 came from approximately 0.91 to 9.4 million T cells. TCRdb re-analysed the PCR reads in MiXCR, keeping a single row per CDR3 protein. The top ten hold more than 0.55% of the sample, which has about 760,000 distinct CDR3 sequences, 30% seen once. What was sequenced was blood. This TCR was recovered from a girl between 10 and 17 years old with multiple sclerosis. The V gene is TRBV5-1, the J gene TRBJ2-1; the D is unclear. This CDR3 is CASKFYGQIDGEQFF. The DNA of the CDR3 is TGCGCCAGCAAATTTTATGGGCAGATCGACGGTGAGCAGTTCTTC.